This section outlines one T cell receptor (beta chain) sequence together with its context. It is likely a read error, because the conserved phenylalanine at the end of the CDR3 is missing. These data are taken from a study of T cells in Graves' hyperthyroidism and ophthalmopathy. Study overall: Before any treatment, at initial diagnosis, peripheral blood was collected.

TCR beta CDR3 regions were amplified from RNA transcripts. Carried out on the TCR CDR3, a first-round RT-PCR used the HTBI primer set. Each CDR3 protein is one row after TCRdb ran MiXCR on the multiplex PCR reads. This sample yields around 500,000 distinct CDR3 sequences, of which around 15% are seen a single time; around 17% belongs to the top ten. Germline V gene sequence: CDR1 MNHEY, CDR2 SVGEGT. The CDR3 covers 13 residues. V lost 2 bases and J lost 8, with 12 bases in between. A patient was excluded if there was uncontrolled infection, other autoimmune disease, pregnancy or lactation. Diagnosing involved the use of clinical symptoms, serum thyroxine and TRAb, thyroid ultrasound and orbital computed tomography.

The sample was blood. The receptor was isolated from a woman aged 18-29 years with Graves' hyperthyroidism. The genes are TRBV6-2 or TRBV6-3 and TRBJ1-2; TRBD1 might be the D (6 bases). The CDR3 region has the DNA TGTGCCAGCAGTTACAAGGGGGTCTACGGCTACACCCTC. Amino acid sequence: CASSYKGVYGYTL.